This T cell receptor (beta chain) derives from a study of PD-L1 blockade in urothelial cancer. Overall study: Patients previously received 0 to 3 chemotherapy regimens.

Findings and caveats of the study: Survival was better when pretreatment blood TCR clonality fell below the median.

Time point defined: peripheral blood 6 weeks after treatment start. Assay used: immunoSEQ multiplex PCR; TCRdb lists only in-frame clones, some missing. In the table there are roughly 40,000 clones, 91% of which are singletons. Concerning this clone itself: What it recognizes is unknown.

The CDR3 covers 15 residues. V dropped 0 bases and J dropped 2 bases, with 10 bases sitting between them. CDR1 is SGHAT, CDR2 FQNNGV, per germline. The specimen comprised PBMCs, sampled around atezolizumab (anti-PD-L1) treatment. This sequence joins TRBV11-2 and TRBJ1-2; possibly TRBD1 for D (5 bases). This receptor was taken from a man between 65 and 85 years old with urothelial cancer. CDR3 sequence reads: CASSLDWGQNYGYTF. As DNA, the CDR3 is TGTGCCAGCAGCTTAGATTGGGGCCAGAACTATGGCTACACCTTC.